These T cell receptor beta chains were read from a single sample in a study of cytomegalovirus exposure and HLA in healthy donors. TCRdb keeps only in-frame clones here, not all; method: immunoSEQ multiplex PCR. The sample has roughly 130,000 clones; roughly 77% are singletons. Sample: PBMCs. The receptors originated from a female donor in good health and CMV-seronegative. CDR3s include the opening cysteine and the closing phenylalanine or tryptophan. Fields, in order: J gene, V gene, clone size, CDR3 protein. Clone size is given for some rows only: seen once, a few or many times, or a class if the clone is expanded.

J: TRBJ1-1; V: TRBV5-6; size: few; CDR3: CASSLYYSLNTEAFF
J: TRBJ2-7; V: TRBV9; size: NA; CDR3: CASSVDLQALTYEQYF
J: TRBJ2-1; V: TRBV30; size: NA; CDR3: CAWSVPWGGSYNEQFF
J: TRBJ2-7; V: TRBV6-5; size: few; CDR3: CASRQGRGAYEQYF
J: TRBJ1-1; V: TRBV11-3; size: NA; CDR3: CASSPGSMNTEAFF
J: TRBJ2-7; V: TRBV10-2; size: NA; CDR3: CASSGGRAHEQYF
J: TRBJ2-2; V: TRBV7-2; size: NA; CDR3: CASSPREGTNTGELFF
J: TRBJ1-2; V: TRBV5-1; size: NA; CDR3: CASSLGQGGHYGYTF
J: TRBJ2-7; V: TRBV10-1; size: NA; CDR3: CASSETSGSPQYF
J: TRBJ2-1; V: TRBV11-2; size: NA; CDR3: CASSLVPSPYNEQFF
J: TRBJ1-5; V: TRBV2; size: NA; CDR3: CASTKTAYSNQPQHF
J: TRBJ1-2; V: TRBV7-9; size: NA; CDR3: CASSFIKARGENYGYTF
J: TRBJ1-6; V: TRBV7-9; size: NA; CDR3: CASRPAERYNSPLHF
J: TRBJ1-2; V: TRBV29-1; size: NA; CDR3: CSVEVPVGRNYGYTF
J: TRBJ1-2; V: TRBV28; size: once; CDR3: CASSLPGEGGYTF
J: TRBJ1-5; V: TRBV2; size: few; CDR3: CASSEYRGGNQPQHF
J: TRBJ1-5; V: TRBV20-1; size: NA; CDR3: CSAQGSQPQHF
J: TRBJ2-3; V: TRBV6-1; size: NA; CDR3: CASSESGGPTQYF
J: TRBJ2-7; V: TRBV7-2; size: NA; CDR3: CASSFERGTYEQYF
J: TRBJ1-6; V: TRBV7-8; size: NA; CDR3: CASSLAGAVYNSPLHF
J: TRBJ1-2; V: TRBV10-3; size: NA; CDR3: CAISVRTEISYGYTF
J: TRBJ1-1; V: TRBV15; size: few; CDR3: CATSRDLQGNFDFF
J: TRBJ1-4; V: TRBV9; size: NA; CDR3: CASSGLGDPNEKLFF
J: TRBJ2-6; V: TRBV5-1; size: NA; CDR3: CASARQGAGSSGANVLTF
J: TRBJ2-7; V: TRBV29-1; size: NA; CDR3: CSVEATGYEQYF
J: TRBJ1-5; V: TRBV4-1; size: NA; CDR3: CASSQGRGGEPQHF
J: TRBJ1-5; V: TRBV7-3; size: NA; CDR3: CASSLNCRQGQKNSNQPQHF
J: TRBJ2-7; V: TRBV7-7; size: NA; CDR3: CASSLERDSYEQYF
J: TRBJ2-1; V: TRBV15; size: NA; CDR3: CATSRVSGSRNEQFF
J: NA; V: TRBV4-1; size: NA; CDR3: CASSLAGQGVGEQYF
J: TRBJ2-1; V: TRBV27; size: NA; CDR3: CASRPQGKKVYNEQFF
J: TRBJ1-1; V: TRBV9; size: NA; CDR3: CASSVAEGSGTEAFF
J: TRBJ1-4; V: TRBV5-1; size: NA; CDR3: CASSLADRGRGDNEKLFF
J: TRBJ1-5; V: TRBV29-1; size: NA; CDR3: CSVLTVLNQPQHF
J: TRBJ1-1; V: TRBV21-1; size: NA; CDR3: CASRATVKNTEAFF
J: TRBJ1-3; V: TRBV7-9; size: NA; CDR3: CASSRRGTNSGNTIYF
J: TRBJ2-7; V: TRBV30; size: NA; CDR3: CAWSWGGEQYF
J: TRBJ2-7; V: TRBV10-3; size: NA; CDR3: CAISESQRAIAEQYF
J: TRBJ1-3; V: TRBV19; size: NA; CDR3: CASSSRDRGISGNTIYF
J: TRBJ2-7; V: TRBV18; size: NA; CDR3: CASSPTPGTVLYEQYF
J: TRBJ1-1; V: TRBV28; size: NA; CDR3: CASSFADWNTEAFF
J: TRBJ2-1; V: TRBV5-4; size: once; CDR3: CASSALQGHNEQFF
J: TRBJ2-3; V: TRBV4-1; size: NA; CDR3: CASSQDSLAADTQYF
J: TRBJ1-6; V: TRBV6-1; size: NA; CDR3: CASKRGPGDSPLHF
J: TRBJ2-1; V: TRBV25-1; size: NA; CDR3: CASSDPTSGVGEQFF
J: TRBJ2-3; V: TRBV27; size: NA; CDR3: CASRYRDSTDTQYF
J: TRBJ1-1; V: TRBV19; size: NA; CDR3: CASSVNRDRSTEAFF
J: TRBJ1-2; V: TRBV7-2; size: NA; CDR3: CASADRAYGYTF
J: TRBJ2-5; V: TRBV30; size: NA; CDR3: CAWGGGTGWETQYF
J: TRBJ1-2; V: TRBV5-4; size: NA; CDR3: CASSHDQGLKGYTF
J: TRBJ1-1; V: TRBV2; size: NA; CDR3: CASSELGLSGAFF
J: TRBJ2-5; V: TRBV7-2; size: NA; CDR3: CASSPAGFPETQYF
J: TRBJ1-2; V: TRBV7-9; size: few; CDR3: CASSRAGTGANYGYTF
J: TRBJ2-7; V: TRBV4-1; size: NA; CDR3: CASSQEDVGLAGVYEQYF
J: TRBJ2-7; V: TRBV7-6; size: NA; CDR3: CASSLWASGGPSYEQYF
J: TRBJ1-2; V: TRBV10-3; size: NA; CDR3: CAISVQTLGDYGYTF
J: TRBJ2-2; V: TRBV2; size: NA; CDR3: CASSEMTRVGSTGELFF
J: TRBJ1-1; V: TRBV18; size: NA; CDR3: CASSPTGNTEAFF
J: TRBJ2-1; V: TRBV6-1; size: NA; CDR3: CASSERLGGGRDEQFF